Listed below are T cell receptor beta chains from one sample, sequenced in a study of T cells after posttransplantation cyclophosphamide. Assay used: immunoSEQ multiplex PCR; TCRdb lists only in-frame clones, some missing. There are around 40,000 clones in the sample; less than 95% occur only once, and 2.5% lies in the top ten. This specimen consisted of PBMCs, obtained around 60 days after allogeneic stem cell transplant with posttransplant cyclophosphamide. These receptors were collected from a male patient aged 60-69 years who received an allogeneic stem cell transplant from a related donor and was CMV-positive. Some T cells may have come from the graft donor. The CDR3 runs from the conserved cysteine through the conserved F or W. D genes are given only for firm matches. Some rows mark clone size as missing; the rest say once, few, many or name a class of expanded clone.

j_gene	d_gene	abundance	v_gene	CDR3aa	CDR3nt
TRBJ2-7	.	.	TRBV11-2	CASSTGLSSYEQYF	TGTGCCAGCAGCACCGGACTAAGCTCCTACGAGCAGTACTTC
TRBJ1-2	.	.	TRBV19	CASRAGNNYGYTF	TGTGCCAGTAGAGCAGGTAACAACTATGGCTACACCTTC
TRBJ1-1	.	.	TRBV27	CASSAGTPNTEAFF	TGTGCCAGCAGCGCCGGGACACCGAACACTGAAGCTTTCTTT
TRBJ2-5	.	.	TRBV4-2	CASSQDSGPDQETQYF	TGTGCCAGCAGCCAAGATTCAGGGCCCGACCAAGAGACCCAGTACTTC
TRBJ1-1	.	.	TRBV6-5	CASSLPDRLQAFF	TGTGCCAGCAGTCTCCCCGACAGGTTACAAGCTTTCTTT
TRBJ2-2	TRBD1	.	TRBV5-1	CASSLVGTGPGELFF	TGCGCCAGCAGCTTGGTTGGGACAGGGCCCGGGGAGCTGTTTTTT
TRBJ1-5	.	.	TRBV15	CATSREGGYQPQHF	TGTGCCACCAGCAGAGAGGGGGGGTATCAGCCCCAGCATTTT
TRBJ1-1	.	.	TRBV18	CASSLVGGTEAFF	TGTGCCAGCTCACTCGTGGGGGGTACTGAAGCTTTCTTT
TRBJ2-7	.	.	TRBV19	CASSIRTGAYEQYF	TGTGCCAGTAGTATACGTACAGGAGCCTACGAGCAGTACTTC
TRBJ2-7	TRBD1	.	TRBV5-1	CASSLRQGPGEQYF	TGCGCCAGCAGCCTAAGACAGGGCCCGGGGGAGCAGTACTTC
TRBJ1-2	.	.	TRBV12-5	CASGLKLLGGNYGYTF	TGTGCTAGTGGTTTGAAATTGTTGGGGGGGAACTATGGCTACACCTTC
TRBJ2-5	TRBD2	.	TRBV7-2	CASSLGGGSQETQYF	TGTGCCAGCAGCTTAGGGGGGGGGTCACAAGAGACCCAGTACTTC
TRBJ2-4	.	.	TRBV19	CASSSPRETGGNIQYF	TGTGCCAGTAGTTCGCCAAGAGAGACAGGTGGGAACATTCAGTACTTC
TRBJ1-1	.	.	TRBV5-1	CASSYTMNTEAFF	TGCGCCAGCAGCTATACAATGAACACTGAAGCTTTCTTT
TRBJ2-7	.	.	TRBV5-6	CASSLGRGRTYEQYF	TGTGCCAGCAGCTTGGGCAGGGGAAGGACCTACGAGCAGTACTTC
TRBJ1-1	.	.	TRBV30	CAWSGAGEAFF	TGTGCCTGGAGCGGGGCGGGGGAAGCTTTCTTT
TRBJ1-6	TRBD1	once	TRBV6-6	CASSNPGTGGSPLHF	TGTGCCAGCAGTAACCCCGGGACAGGGGGATCACCCCTCCACTTT
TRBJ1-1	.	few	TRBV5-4	CASSLTPGRGSTEAFF	TGTGCCAGCAGCTTGACGCCGGGCAGGGGAAGCACTGAAGCTTTCTTT
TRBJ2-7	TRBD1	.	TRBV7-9	CASSLARGTGAYEQYF	TGTGCCAGCAGCTTAGCGCGCGGGACAGGGGCCTACGAGCAGTACTTC
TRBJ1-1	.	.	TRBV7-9	CASTLRGPAENTEAFF	TGTGCCAGCACCCTCAGGGGCCCCGCAGAAAACACTGAAGCTTTCTTT
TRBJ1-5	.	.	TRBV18	CASSPRPGVTNQPQHF	TGTGCCAGCTCACCACGGCCAGGGGTGACCAATCAGCCCCAGCATTTT
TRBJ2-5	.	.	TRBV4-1	CASSRSSPSAQETQYF	TGCGCCAGCAGCCGCTCCTCTCCCAGCGCACAAGAGACCCAGTACTTC
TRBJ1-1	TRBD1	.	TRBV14	CASSGAGGRYYTEAFF	TGTGCCAGCAGCGGGGCAGGGGGCCGTTATTACACTGAAGCTTTCTTT
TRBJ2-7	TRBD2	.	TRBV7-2	CASSPSLGLAGGFHF	TGTGCCAGCAGCCCTTCCTTGGGACTAGCGGGGGGGTTTCACTTC
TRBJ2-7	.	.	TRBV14	CASSRIPGTGVKQYF	TGTGCCAGCAGCCGAATACCCGGGACGGGAGTCAAGCAGTACTTC
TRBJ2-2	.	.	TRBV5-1	CASSVTGDTGELFF	TGCGCCAGCAGCGTTACAGGAGACACCGGGGAGCTGTTTTTT
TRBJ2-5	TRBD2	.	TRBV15	CATRTGLSGGAEGETQYF	TGTGCCACCAGGACGGGCCTTAGCGGGGGGGCCGAGGGTGAGACCCAGTACTTC
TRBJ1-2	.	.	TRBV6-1	CASRGGRGAYGYTF	TGTGCCAGCAGAGGAGGACGGGGGGCCTATGGCTACACCTTC
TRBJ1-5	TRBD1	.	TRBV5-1	CASSSGQGPDQPQHF	TGCGCCAGCAGCAGTGGACAGGGTCCGGATCAGCCCCAGCATTTT
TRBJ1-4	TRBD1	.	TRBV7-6	CASRDRGQPNEKLFF	TGTGCCAGCAGGGACAGGGGGCAACCTAATGAAAAACTGTTTTTT